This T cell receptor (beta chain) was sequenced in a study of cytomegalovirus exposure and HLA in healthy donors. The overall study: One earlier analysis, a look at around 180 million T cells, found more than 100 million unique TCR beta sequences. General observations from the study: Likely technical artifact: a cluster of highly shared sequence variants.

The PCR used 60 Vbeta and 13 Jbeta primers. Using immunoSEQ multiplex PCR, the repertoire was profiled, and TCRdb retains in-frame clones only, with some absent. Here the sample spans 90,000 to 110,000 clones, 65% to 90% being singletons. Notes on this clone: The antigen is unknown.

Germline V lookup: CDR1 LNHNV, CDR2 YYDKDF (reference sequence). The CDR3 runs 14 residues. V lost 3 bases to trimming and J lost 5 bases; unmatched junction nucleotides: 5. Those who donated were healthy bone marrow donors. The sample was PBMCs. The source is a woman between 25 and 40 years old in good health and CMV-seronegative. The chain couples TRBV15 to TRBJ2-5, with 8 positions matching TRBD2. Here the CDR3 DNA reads TGTGCCACCAGCAGGACTAGCGTCACGGAGACCCAGTACTTC. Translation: CATSRTSVTETQYF.